This TCR beta chain is from a study of blood T cell repertoires in COVID-19. Study-wide context: Italy, Spain and the United States were the sources of the convalescent and acute COVID-19 samples.

Profiling relied on immunoSEQ multiplex PCR, and the TCRdb table lists in-frame clones only, not all of them. The data show about 210,000 clones, 65% to 85% seen once. With 0 bases removed from V and 2 bases from J, the gap between germline ends came to 7 bases. The CDR3 is made up of 14 amino acids. CDR1 is MNHEY and CDR2 is SVGAGI in the germline V gene. The TCR originated in a woman aged 45-65 years with acute or convalescent COVID-19. Material: peripheral blood. The chain links TRBV6-5 to TRBJ1-1, with D unclear. The CDR3 DNA sequence: TGTGCCAGCAGTTACTCTATACAAAACACTGAAGCTTTCTTT. This gives the protein CASSYSIQNTEAFF.